A selection of T cell receptor beta chains follows, all from one sample in a study of blood T cell repertoires in COVID-19. The data were produced by immunoSEQ multiplex PCR, yet TCRdb's version contains in-frame clones alone and is incomplete. Of around 260,000 clones listed, 70% to 90% were seen once; the top ten hold approximately 4%. The sequenced material came from PBMCs or T cells enriched from blood (not recorded which). Source of these receptors: a woman aged 25-40 years who had recovered from COVID-19. The CDR3 runs from the conserved cysteine through the conserved F or W. D genes are given only for firm matches. Not every row has a clone size; where given, it reads once, few, many or a size class.

d_call	v_call	clone_size	j_call	cdr3_nt	cdr3_aa
NA	TRBV5-1	NA	TRBJ1-6	TGCGCCAGCAGCTTGGGAGGAGGGAGCTCCTATAATTCACCCCTCCACTTT	CASSLGGGSSYNSPLHF
NA	TRBV19	NA	TRBJ1-3	TGTGCCAGTAACCGGGGGAGCGCTGGAAACACCATATATTTT	CASNRGSAGNTIYF
NA	TRBV6-1	NA	TRBJ1-2	TGTGCCAGCAGTGAAAGGGGTGCCTATGGCTACACCTTC	CASSERGAYGYTF
NA	TRBV5-6	NA	TRBJ2-7	TGTGCCAGCAGCTTGACCCCGACAGGAGAGTACGAGCAGTACTTC	CASSLTPTGEYEQYF
NA	TRBV9	NA	TRBJ2-1	TGTGCCAGCAGCGTGGGCCGATCGCAGTTCTTC	CASSVGRSQFF
NA	TRBV13	NA	TRBJ1-1	TGTGCCAGCAGCCCGGACAGTAGAGGGCCTGAGGCTGAAGCTTTCTTT	CASSPDSRGPEAEAFF
TRBD1	TRBV15	NA	TRBJ2-1	TGTGCCACCAGCGCTGCCGGGACAGGGGGGGACAATGAGCAGTTCTTC	CATSAAGTGGDNEQFF
TRBD1	TRBV24-1	many	TRBJ2-7	TGTGCCACCAGTGATTTTGGGAGGACAGGGAGCTACGAGCAGTACTTC	CATSDFGRTGSYEQYF
NA	TRBV7-3	NA	TRBJ2-1	TGTGCCAGCAGCCAGGGAGGGGGCAATGAGCAGTTCTTC	CASSQGGGNEQFF
TRBD1	TRBV2	NA	TRBJ1-1	TGTGCCAGCATACGAGGACAGGGAATGGACCGGATGTCGAACACTGAAGCTTTCTTT	CASIRGQGMDRMSNTEAFF
TRBD1	TRBV19	NA	TRBJ2-7	TGTGCCAGTAGTCTTAGGACAGGCTACGAGCAGTACTTC	CASSLRTGYEQYF
NA	TRBV6-5	NA	TRBJ2-1	TGTGCCAGCAGTTACGGGCTAGCGCGGGAGCAGTTCTTC	CASSYGLAREQFF
NA	TRBV5-1	NA	TRBJ1-4	TGCGCCAGCAGCATGACCGGGACTCATAATGAAAAACTGTTTTTT	CASSMTGTHNEKLFF
NA	TRBV18	NA	TRBJ1-1	TGTGCCAGCTCACCAGGGCAGGTGGGGAACACTGAAGCTTTCTTT	CASSPGQVGNTEAFF
NA	TRBV11-2	NA	TRBJ2-7	TGTGCCAGCAGCTTAGCACCCCCCCGACCCCGGGGTTTAACCTACGAGCAGTACTTC	CASSLAPPRPRGLTYEQYF
NA	TRBV5-8	NA	TRBJ1-2	TGTGCCAGCAGCTTGGCAACTCCAGGGGACGCTAACTATGGCTACACCTTC	CASSLATPGDANYGYTF
NA	TRBV7-7	NA	TRBJ2-7	TGTGCCAGCAGCTTAGGAGACAGCTCCTACGAGCAGTACTTC	CASSLGDSSYEQYF
NA	TRBV15	NA	TRBJ2-5	TGTGCCACCAGCAGAGAAGCCAGGGGCTCCTCCCAAGAGACCCAGTACTTC	CATSREARGSSQETQYF
NA	TRBV28	NA	TRBJ2-3	TGTGCCAGCAGTTTCTCCAGGGCTTACGATACGCAGTATTTT	CASSFSRAYDTQYF
TRBD2	TRBV18	NA	TRBJ2-3	TGTGCCAGCTCACCTTCGGGACTAGCGGGGGGCCGGACAGATACGCAGTATTTT	CASSPSGLAGGRTDTQYF
TRBD1	TRBV5-1	NA	TRBJ2-6	TGCGCCAGCAGCCCATTACAGGGGGCTGCCTCTGGGGCCAACGTCCTGACTTTC	CASSPLQGAASGANVLTF
NA	TRBV25-1	NA	TRBJ1-4	TGTGCCAGCAGTGAATATGGGGGGTTTGATAAACTGTTTTTT	CASSEYGGFDKLFF
NA	TRBV12-2	NA	TRBJ1-4	TGTGCAAGTCGGGCAACTGAAAAACTGTTTTTT	CASRATEKLFF
TRBD1	TRBV29-1	NA	TRBJ2-2	TGCAGCGCCGCCAACAGGGGGGACACCGGGGAGCTGTTTTTT	CSAANRGDTGELFF
TRBD1	TRBV29-1	NA	TRBJ1-2	TGCAGCGCTGGGGACAGTCAAACGGGTGGCTACACCTTC	CSAGDSQTGGYTF
TRBD2	TRBV19	NA	TRBJ2-2	TGTGCCAGAGGGACTAGCGGGAAGGGGGAGCTGTTTTTT	CARGTSGKGELFF
TRBD1	TRBV24-1	NA	TRBJ1-5	TGTGCCACCAGTGACCGGGACAGGGGAATCCAGCCCCAGCATTTT	CATSDRDRGIQPQHF
NA	TRBV7-9	NA	TRBJ1-1	TGTGCCAGCAGCGGCGAGGGAGAATGGACTGAAGCTTTCTTT	CASSGEGEWTEAFF
NA	TRBV30	once	TRBJ1-3	TGTGCCTGGAGTAGGAGCACCATATATTTT	CAWSRSTIYF
TRBD2	TRBV7-3	NA	TRBJ2-1	TGTGCCAGCAGCTTCCTAGCGGGAATAAACAATGAGCAGTTCTTC	CASSFLAGINNEQFF
NA	TRBV5-1	NA	TRBJ2-5	TGCGCCAGCAGCGTGGCTGAGAAGCTGCTGAGTCAAGAGACCCAGTACTTC	CASSVAEKLLSQETQYF
TRBD1	TRBV24-1	NA	TRBJ1-2	TGTGCCACCAGTGATCCTCGGACAGGGGGCTATGGCTACACCTTC	CATSDPRTGGYGYTF
NA	TRBV28	NA	TRBJ2-3	TGTGCCAGCAGTTTAAATAGTGGGGCTAGCACAGATACGCAGTATTTT	CASSLNSGASTDTQYF
TRBD1	TRBV7-2	NA	TRBJ1-6	TGTGCCAGCAGCTTAGACAGACAGGGGTATTCACCCCTCCACTTT	CASSLDRQGYSPLHF
NA	TRBV5-1	few	TRBJ2-7	TGCGCCAGCACCCTGGACACAGCCTACGAGCAGTACTTC	CASTLDTAYEQYF
TRBD2	TRBV7-2	few	TRBJ2-1	TGTGCCAGCAGCTTACGTGGGGTTGGGACTAGCGGGATAATTGAGCAGTTCTTC	CASSLRGVGTSGIIEQFF
NA	TRBV7-8	few	TRBJ2-3	TGTGCCAGCAGCTTAGCAGAAGCACAGCGGACGCAGTATTTT	CASSLAEAQRTQYF
NA	TRBV5-3	NA	TRBJ1-6	TGTGCCAGAAGCTTGGTCGGCGGGGTACCGAATAATTCACCCCTCCACTTT	CARSLVGGVPNNSPLHF
NA	TRBV27	NA	TRBJ1-5	TGTGCCAGCAGTTTATACCCGACCGGCGGTCTGACCCAGCATTTT	CASSLYPTGGLTQHF
TRBD2	TRBV5-1	NA	TRBJ2-3	TGCGCCAGCAGCTTGGAAGCGGGAGTGGATACGCAGTATTTT	CASSLEAGVDTQYF
TRBD1	TRBV15	NA	TRBJ2-7	TGTGCCACCAGTCCAGGGGGCAGGTCCGAGCAGTACTTC	CATSPGGRSEQYF
NA	TRBV5-4	NA	TRBJ2-7	TGTGCCAGCAGCTCCCCTGGGAGGGGGGGCTACGAGCAGTACTTC	CASSSPGRGGYEQYF